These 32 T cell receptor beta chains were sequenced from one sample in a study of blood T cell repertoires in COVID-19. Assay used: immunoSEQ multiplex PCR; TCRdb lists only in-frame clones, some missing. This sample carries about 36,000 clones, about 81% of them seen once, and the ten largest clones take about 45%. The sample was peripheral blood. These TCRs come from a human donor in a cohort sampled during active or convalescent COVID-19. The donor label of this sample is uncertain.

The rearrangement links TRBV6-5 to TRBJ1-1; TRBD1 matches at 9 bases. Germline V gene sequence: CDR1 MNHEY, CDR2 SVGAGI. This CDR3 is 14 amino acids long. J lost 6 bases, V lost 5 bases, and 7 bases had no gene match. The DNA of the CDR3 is TGTGCCAGCAGTCCTTACAGGGGGCACCCTGAAGCTTTCTTT. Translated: CASSPYRGHPEAFF.

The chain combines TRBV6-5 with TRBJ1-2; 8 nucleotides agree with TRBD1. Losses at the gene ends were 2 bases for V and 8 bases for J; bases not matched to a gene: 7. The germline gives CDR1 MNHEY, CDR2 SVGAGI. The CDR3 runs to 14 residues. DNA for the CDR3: TGTGCCAGCAGTTACACGGGACAGGCTGCCGGCTACACCTTC. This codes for CASSYTGQAAGYTF.

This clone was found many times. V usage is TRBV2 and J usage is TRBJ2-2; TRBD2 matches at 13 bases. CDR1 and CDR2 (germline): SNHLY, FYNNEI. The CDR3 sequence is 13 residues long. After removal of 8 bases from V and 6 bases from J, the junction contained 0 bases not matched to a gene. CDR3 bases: TGTGCCAGCGGACTAGCGGGGGCCGGGGAGCTGTTTTTT. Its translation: CASGLAGAGELFF. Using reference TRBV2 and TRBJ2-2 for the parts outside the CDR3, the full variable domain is EPEVTQTPSHQVTQMGQEVILRCVPISNHLYFYWYRQILGQKVEFLVSFYNNEISEKSEIFDDQFSVERPDGSNFTLKIRSTKLEDSAMYFCASGLAGAGELFFGEGSRLTVL.

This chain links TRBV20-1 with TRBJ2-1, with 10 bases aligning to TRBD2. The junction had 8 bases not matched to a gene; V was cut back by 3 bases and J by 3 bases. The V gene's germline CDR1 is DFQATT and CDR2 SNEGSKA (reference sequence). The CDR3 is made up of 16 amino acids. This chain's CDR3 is CSASRASGSFYNEQFF. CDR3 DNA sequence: TGCAGTGCTAGTAGGGCTAGCGGGAGTTTCTACAATGAGCAGTTCTTC.

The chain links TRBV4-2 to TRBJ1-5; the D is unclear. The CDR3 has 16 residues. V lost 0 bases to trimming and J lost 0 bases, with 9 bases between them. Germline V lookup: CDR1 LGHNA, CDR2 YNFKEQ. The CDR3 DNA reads TGTGCCAGCAGCCAAGATATGCTGGCTAGCAATCAGCCCCAGCATTTT. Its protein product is CASSQDMLASNQPQHF.

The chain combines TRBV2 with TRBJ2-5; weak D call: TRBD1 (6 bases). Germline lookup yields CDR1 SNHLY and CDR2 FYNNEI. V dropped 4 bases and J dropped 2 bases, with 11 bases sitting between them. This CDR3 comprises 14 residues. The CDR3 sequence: CASSVTRGQETQYF. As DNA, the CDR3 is TGTGCCAGCAGTGTCACTAGGGGGCAAGAGACCCAGTACTTC.

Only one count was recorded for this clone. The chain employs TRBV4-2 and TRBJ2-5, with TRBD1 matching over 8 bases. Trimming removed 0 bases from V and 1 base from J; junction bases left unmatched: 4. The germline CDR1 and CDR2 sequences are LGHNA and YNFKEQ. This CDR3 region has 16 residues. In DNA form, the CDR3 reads TGTGCCAGCAGCCAAGATCCCGGACAGGGCCAAGAGACCCAGTACTTC. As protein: CASSQDPGQGQETQYF.

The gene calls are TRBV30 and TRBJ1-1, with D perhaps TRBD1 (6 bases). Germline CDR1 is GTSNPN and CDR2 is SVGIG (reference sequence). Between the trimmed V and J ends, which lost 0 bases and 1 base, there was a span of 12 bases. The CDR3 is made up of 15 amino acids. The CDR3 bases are TGTGCCTGGAGTGTGGGGGGGCTAGAGAACACTGAAGCTTTCTTT. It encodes CAWSVGGLENTEAFF. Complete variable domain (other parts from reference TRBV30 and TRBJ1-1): SQTIHQWPATLVQPVGSPLSLECTVEGTSNPNLYWYRQAAGRGLQLLFYSVGIGQISSEVPQNLSASRPQDRQFILSSKKLLLSDSGFYLCAWSVGGLENTEAFFGQGTRLTVV.

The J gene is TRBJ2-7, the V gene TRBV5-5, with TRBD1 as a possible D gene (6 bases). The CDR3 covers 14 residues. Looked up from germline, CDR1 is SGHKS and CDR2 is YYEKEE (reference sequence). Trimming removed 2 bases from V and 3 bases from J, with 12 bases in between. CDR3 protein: CASSFFGQFYEQYF. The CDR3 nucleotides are TGTGCCAGCAGCTTCTTTGGACAGTTCTACGAGCAGTACTTC.

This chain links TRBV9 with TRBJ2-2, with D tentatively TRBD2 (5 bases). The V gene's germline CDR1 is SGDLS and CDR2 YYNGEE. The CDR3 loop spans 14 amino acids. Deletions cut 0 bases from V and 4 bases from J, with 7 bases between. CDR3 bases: TGTGCCAGCAGCGTAGTAGGAGGCACCGGGGAGCTGTTTTTT. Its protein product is CASSVVGGTGELFF.

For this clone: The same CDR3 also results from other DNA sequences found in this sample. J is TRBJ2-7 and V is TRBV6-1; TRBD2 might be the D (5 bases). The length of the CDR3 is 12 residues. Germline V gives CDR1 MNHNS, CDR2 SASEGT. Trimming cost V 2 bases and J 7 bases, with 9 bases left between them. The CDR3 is CASSESRREQYF. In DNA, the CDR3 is TGTGCCAGCAGTGAATCACGGAGGGAGCAGTACTTC.

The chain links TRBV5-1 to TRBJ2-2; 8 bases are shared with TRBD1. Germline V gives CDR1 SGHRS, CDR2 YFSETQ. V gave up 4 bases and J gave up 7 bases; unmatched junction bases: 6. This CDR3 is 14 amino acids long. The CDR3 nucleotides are TGCGCCAGCAGCAAGGGACAGGCGGGCGGGGAGCTGTTTTTT. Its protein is CASSKGQAGGELFF.

CDR3 amino acids: CAWSVGVSTNEKLFF. The CDR3 coding sequence is TGTGCCTGGAGTGTAGGGGTTTCAACTAATGAAAAACTGTTTTTT. The chain couples TRBV30 to TRBJ1-4; D is possibly TRBD1 (5 bases). Trimming stripped 0 bases from V and 0 bases from J, with 8 bases between. The CDR3 runs to 15 residues. CDR1 is GTSNPN, CDR2 SVGIG, per germline (reference sequence).

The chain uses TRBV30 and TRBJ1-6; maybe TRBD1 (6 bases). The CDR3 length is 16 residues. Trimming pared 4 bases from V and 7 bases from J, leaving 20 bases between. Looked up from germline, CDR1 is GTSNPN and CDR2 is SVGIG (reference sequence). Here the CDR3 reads CAWTQKGEGGNSPLHF. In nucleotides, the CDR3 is TGTGCCTGGACCCAAAAGGGGGAGGGTGGGAATTCACCCCTCCACTTT.

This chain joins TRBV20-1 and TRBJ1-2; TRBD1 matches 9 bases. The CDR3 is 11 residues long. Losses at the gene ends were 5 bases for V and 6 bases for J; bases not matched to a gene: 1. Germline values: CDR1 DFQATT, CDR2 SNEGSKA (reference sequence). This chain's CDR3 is CSAGDRDGYTF. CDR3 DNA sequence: TGCAGTGCTGGGGACAGGGATGGCTACACCTTC.

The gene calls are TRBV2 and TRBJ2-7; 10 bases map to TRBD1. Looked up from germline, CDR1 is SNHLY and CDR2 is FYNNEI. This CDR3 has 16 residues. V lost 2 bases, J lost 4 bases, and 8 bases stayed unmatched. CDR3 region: CASSEPRTGGTYEQYF. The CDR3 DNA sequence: TGTGCCAGCAGTGAACCTCGGACAGGGGGGACTTACGAGCAGTACTTC.

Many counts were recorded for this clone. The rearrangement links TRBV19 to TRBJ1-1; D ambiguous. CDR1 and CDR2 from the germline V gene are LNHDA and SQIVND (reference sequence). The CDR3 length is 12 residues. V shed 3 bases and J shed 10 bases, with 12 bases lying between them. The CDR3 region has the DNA TGTGCCAGTAGTATCCCCCCCGGTGTAGCTTTCTTT. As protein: CASSIPPGVAFF.

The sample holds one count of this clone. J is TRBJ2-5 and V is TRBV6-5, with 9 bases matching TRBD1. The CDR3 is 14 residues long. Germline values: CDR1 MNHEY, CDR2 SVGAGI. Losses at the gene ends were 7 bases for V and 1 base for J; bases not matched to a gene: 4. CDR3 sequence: CASILTGGQETQYF. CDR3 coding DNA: TGTGCCAGCATTTTGACAGGGGGCCAAGAGACCCAGTACTTC.

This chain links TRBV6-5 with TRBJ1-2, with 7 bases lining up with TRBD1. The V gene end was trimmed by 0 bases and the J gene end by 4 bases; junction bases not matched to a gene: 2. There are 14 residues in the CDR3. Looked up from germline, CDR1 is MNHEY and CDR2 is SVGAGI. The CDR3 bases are TGTGCCAGCAGTTACTCGGGGACAGCCTATGGCTACACCTTC. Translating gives CASSYSGTAYGYTF.

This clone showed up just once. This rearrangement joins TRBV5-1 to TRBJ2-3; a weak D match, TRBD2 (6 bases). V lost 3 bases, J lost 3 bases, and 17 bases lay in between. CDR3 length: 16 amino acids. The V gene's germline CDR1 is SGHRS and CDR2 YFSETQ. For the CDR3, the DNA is TGCGCCAGCAGCTCGGGGGAGAGCTCCGCGACAGATACGCAGTATTTT. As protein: CASSSGESSATDTQYF.

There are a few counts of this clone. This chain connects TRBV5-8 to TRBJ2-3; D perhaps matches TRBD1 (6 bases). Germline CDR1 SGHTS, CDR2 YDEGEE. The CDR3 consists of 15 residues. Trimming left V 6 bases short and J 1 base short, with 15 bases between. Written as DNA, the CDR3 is TGTGCCAGCACCATTTTGGCAGGGGGCACAGATACGCAGTATTTT. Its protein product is CASTILAGGTDTQYF.

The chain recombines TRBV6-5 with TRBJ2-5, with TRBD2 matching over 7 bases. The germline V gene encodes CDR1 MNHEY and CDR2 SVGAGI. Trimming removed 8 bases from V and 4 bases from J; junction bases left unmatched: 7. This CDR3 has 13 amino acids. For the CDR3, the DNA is TGTGCCAGCGGCGCGGGAGTGACAGAGACCCAGTACTTC. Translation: CASGAGVTETQYF.

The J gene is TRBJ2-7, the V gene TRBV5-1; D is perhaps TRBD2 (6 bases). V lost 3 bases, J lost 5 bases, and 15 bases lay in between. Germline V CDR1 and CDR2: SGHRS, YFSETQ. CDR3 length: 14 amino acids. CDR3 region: CASSSLAGPNEQYF. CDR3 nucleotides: TGCGCCAGCAGCTCCCTCGCGGGACCTAACGAGCAGTACTTC.

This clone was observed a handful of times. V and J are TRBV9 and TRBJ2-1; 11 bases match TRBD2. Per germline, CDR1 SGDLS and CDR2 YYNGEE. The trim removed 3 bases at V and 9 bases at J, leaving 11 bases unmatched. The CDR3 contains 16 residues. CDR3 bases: TGTGCCAGCAGCGAACCGACTAGCGGGATAGGTGTTGAGCAGTTCTTC. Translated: CASSEPTSGIGVEQFF.

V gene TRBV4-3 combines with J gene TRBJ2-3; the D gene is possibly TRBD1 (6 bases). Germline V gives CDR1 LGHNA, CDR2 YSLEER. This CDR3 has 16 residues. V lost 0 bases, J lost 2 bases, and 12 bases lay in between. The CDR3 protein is CASSQDGGPDTDTQYF. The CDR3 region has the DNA TGCGCCAGCAGCCAAGATGGGGGCCCGGACACAGATACGCAGTATTTT.

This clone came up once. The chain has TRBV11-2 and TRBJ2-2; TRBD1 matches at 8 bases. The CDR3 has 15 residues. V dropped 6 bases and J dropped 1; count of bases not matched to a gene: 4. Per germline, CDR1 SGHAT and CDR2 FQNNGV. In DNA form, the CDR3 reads TGTGCCAGCAGTATCGGGACAGGGAACACCGGGGAGCTGTTTTTT. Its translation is CASSIGTGNTGELFF.

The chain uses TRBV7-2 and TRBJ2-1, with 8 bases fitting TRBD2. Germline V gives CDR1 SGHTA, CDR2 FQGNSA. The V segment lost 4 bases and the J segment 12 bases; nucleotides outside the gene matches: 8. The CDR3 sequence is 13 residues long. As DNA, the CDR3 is TGTGCCAGCAGCTCCTCCAGCGGGAGAGGGCAGTTCTTC. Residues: CASSSSSGRGQFF.

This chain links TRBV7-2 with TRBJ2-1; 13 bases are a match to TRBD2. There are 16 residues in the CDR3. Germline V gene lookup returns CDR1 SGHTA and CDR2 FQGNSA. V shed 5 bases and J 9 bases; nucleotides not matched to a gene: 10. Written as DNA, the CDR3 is TGTGCCAGCAGCATACTAGCGGGAGGGCCCTCGGGTGAGCAGTTCTTC. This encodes CASSILAGGPSGEQFF.

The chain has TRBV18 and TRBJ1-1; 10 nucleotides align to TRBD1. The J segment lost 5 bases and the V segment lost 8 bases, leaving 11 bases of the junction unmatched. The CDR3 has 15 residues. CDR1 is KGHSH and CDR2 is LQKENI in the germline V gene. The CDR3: CASLPRTGGVTEAFF. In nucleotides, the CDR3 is TGTGCCAGCCTTCCTAGGACAGGGGGAGTGACTGAAGCTTTCTTT.

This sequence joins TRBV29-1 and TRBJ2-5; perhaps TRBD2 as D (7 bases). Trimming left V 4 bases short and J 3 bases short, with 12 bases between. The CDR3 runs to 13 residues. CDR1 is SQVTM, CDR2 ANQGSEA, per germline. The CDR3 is CSVALGGEETQYF. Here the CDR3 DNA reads TGCAGCGTTGCCTTAGGGGGGGAAGAGACCCAGTACTTC.

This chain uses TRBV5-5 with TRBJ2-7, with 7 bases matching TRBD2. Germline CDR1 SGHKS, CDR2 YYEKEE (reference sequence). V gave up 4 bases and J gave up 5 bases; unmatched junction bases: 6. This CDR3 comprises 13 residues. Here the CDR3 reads CASSPREVDEQYF. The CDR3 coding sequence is TGTGCCAGCAGCCCCCGGGAGGTGGACGAGCAGTACTTC.

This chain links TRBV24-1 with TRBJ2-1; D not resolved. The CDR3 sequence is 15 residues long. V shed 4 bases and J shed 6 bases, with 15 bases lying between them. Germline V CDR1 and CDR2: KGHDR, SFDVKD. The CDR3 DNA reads TGTGCCACCAGTGACTCCTTAGAAACCCCCAATGAGCAGTTCTTC. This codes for CATSDSLETPNEQFF.